The text below deals with one TCR beta chain. Its antigen is as yet unknown. The method was immunoSEQ multiplex PCR; TCRdb's version includes in-frame clones alone and lacks a portion of them. The repertoire has 13,000 to 15,000 clones, under 90% of them found once; the top ten carry about 30%. Germline-derived CDR1 and CDR2 are SGHNT and YENEEA. The CDR3 spans 16 residues. V was clipped by 0 bases and J by 12 bases; unmatched bases: 9. These data originate in a study of EBV T-cell therapy then PD-1 blockade in nasopharyngeal carcinoma. As to treatment: AdE1-LMPpoly-expanded autologous EBV-specific T-cell therapy followed by anti-PD-1 nivolumab.

The chain is built from TRBV11-3 and TRBJ2-1; 12 bases are shared with TRBD2. Source: CD8+ T cells from blood, taken at approximately day 99 from a patient whose treatment included autologous EBV-specific T cells and nivolumab. The clonotype was recovered from a middle-aged man with nasopharyngeal carcinoma. CDR3 bases: TGTGCCAGCAGCTTAGAAACGACTAGCGGGGGAGATCTGCAGTTCTTC. Its protein is CASSLETTSGGDLQFF.